This T cell receptor beta chain is drawn from a study of control samples from healthy donors and cancer patients. Generated by immunoSEQ multiplex PCR, the TCRdb table keeps only in-frame clones and is missing some. The profile covers approximately 100,000 clones, with around nine tenths appearing a single time and 2.5% to 3.5% taken by the ten largest. In germline, CDR1 is SGHDN, CDR2 FVKESK. Trimming shortened V by 0 bases and J by 1 base, and 5 bases separated the two germline ends. CDR3 length: 14 amino acids. This rearrangement joins TRBV14 to TRBJ2-3; D is undetermined. This TCR derives from a human donor in good health. The donor label of this sample is uncertain. What was sequenced was blood. In nucleotides, the CDR3 is TGTGCCAGCAGCCAAGACGGACGCACAGATACGCAGTATTTT. It encodes CASSQDGRTDTQYF.